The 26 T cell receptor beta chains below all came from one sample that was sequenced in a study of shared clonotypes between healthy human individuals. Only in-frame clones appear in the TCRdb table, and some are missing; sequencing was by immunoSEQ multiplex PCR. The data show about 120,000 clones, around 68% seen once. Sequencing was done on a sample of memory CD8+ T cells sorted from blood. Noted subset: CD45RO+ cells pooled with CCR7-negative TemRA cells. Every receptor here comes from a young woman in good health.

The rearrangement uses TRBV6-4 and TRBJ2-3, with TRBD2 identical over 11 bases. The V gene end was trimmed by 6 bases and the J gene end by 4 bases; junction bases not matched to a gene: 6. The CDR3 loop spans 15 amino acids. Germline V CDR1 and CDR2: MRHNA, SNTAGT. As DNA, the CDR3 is TGTGCCAGCAGCCTACTAGCGGGAGATTCAGATACGCAGTATTTT. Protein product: CASSLLAGDSDTQYF.

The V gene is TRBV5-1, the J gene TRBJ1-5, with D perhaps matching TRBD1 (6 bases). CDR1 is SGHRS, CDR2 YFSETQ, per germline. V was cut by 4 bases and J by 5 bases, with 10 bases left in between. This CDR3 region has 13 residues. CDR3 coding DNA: TGCGCCAGCAGCCCGGACAGTTATCAGCCCCAGCATTTT. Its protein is CASSPDSYQPQHF.

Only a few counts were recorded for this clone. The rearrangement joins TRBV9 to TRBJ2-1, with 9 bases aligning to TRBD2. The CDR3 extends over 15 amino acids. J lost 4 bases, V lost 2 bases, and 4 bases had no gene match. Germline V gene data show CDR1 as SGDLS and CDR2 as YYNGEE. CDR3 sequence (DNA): TGTGCCAGCAGCGTCCCCCTAGCGGGGTACAATGAGCAGTTCTTC. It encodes CASSVPLAGYNEQFF.

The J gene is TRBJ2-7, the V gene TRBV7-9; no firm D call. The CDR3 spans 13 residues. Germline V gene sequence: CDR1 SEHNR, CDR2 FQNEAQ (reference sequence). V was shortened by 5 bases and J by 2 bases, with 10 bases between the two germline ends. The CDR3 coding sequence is TGTGCCAGCAGCGTTGATGGGGCCTACGAGCAGTACTTC. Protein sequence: CASSVDGAYEQYF. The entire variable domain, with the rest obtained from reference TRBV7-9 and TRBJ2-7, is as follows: DTGVSQNPRHKITKRGQNVTFRCDPISEHNRLYWYRQTLGQGPEFLTYFQNEAQLEKSRLLSDRFSAERPKGSFSTLEIQRTEQGDSAMYLCASSVDGAYEQYFGPGTRLTVT.

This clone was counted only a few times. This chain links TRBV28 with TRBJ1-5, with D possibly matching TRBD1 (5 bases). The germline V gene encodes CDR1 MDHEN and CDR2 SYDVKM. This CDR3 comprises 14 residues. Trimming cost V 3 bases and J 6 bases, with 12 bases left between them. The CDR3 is CASSFRQGTQPQHF. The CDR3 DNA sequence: TGTGCCAGCAGTTTTCGGCAGGGCACTCAGCCCCAGCATTTT.

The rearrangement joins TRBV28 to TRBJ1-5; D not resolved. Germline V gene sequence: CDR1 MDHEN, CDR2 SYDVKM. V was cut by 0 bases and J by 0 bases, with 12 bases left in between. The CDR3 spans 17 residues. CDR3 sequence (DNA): TGTGCCAGCAGTTTATGTTCAGTAATCTATAGCAATCAGCCCCAGCATTTT. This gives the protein CASSLCSVIYSNQPQHF.

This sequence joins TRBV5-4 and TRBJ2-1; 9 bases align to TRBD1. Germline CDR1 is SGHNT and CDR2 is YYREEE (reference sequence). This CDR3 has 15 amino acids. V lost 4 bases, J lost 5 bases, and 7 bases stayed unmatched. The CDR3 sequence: CASSVGGQGNNEQFF. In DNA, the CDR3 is TGTGCCAGCAGCGTGGGGGGACAGGGAAACAATGAGCAGTTCTTC.

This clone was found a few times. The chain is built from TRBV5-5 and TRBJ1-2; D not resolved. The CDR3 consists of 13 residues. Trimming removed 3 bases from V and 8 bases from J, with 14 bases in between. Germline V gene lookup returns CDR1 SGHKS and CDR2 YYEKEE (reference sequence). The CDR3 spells CASSSPRAVGYTF. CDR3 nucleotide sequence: TGTGCCAGCAGCTCCCCGAGAGCGGTAGGCTACACCTTC.

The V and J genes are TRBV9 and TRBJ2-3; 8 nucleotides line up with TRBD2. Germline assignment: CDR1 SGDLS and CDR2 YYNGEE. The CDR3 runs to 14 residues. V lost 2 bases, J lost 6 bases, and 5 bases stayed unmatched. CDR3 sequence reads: CASSVQSGSDTQYF. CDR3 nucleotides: TGTGCCAGCAGCGTCCAAAGCGGGAGTGATACGCAGTATTTT.

CDR3 in amino acids: CASSPWGSTGHYRGEQYF. The CDR3 nucleotides read TGCGCCAGCAGCCCTTGGGGTTCGACAGGACACTATCGAGGGGAGCAGTACTTC. This chain uses TRBV5-1 with TRBJ2-7, with D perhaps TRBD1 (6 bases). CDR1 is SGHRS and CDR2 is YFSETQ in the germline V gene. V gave up 4 bases and J gave up 7 bases, with 30 bases separating them. The CDR3 covers 18 residues.

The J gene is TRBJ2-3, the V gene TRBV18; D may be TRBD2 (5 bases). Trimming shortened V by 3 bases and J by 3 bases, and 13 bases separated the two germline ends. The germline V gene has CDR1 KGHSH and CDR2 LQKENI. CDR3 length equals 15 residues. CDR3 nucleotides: TGTGCCAGCTCACCCGAATACCTAGCTACAGATACGCAGTATTTT. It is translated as CASSPEYLATDTQYF.

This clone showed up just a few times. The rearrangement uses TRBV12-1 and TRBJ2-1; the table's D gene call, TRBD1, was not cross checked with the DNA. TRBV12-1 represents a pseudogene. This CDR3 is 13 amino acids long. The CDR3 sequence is CASSSNRDNEQFF. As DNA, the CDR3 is TGTGCCAGCAGCTCCAACAGGGACAATGAGCAGTTCTTC.

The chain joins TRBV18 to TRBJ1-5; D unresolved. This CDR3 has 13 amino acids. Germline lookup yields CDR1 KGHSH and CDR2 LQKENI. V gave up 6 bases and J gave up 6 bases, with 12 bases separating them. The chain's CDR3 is CASSRLDGQPQHF. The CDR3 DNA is TGTGCCAGCTCCCGCCTGGACGGTCAGCCCCAGCATTTT.

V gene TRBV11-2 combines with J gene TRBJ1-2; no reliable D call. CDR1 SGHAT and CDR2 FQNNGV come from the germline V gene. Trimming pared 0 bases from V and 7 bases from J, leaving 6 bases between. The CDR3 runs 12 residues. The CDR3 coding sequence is TGTGCCAGCAGCTTAGACGGTAGTGGCTACACCTTC. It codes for CASSLDGSGYTF.

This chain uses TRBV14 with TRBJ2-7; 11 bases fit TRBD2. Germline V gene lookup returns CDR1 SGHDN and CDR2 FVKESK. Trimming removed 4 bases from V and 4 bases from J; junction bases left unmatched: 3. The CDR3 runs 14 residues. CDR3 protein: CASSPTSGVYEQYF. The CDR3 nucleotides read TGTGCCAGCAGCCCGACTAGCGGGGTTTACGAGCAGTACTTC. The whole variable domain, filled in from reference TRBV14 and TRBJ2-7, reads EAGVTQFPSHSVIEKGQTVTLRCDPISGHDNLYWYRRVMGKEIKFLLHFVKESKQDESGMPNNRFLAERTGGTYSTLKVQPAELEDSGVYFCASSPTSGVYEQYFGPGTRLTVT.

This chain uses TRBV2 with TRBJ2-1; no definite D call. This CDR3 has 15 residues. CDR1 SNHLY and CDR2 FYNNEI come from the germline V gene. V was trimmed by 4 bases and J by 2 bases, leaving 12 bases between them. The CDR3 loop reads CASSVGHAPYNEQFF. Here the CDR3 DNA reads TGTGCCAGCAGTGTAGGGCACGCTCCCTACAATGAGCAGTTCTTC.

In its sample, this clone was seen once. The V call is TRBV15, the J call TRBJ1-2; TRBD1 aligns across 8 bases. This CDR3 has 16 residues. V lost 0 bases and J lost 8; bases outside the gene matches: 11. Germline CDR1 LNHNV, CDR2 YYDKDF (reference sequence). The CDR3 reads CATSREQVDRVEGYTF. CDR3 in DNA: TGTGCCACCAGCAGAGAACAGGTGGACAGGGTTGAAGGCTACACCTTC.

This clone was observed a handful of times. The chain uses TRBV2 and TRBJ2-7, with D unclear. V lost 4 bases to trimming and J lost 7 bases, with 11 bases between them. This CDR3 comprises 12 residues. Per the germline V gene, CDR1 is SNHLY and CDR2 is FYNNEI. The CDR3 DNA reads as TGTGCCAGCAGTGTCCGAATCGGGGAGCAGTACTTC. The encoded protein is CASSVRIGEQYF.

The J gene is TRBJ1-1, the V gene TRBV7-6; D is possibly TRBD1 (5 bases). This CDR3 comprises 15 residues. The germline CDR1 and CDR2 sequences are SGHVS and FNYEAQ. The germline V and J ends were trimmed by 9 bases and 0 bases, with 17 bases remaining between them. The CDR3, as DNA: TGTGCCAGTCCGGACCACAGGAACATGAACACTGAAGCTTTCTTT. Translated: CASPDHRNMNTEAFF.

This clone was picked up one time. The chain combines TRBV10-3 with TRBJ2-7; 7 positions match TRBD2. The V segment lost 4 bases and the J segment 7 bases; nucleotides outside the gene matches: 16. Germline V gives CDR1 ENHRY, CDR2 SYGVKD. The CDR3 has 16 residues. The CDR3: CAISGSPGRASREQYF. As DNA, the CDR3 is TGTGCCATCAGTGGGTCCCCGGGGAGGGCCTCGAGGGAGCAGTACTTC.

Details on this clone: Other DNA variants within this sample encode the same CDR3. The CDR3 DNA reads as TGTGCCAGCAGCTCCTCCTCCTACGAGCAGTACTTC. The encoded protein is CASSSSSYEQYF. This chain connects TRBV7-9 to TRBJ2-7; D is unresolved. The CDR3 is made up of 12 amino acids. V lost 4 bases and J lost 0, with 4 bases in between. CDR1 is SEHNR and CDR2 is FQNEAQ in the germline V gene (reference sequence).

DNA of the CDR3: TGCGCCAGCAGCTTGCCGGCGGGAGGCCCCGGGTACGAGCAGTACTTC. As protein: CASSLPAGGPGYEQYF. The rearrangement uses TRBV5-1 and TRBJ2-7, with TRBD2 identical over 8 bases. The CDR3 has 16 amino acids. Trimming cost V 1 base and J 4 bases; bases outside gene matches: 10. The germline gives CDR1 SGHRS, CDR2 YFSETQ.

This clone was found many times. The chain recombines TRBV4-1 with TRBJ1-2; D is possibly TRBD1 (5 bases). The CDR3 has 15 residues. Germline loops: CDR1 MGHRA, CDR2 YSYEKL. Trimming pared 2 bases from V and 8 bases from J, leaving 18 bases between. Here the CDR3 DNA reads TGCGCCAGCAGCCAACCCCCGACAGTTAATGGGGGCTACACCTTC. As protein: CASSQPPTVNGGYTF.

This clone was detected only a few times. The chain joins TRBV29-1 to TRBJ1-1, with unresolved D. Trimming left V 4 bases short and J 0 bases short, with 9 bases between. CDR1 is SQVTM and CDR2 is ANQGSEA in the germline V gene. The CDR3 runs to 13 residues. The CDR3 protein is CSVALGLNTEAFF. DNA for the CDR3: TGCAGCGTTGCACTCGGGTTGAACACTGAAGCTTTCTTT.

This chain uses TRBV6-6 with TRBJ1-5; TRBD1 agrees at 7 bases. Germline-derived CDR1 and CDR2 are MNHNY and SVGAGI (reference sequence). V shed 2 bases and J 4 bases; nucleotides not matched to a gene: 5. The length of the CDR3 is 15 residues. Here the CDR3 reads CASSYQTGLNQPQHF. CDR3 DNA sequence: TGTGCCAGCAGTTACCAGACAGGGTTAAATCAGCCCCAGCATTTT.

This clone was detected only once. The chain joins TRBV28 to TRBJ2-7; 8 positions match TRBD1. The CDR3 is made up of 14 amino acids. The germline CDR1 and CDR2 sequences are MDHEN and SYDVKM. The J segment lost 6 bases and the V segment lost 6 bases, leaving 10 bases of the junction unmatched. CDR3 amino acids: CASRHRGYLFEQYF. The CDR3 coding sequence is TGTGCCAGCAGACACAGGGGGTACCTTTTCGAGCAGTACTTC.